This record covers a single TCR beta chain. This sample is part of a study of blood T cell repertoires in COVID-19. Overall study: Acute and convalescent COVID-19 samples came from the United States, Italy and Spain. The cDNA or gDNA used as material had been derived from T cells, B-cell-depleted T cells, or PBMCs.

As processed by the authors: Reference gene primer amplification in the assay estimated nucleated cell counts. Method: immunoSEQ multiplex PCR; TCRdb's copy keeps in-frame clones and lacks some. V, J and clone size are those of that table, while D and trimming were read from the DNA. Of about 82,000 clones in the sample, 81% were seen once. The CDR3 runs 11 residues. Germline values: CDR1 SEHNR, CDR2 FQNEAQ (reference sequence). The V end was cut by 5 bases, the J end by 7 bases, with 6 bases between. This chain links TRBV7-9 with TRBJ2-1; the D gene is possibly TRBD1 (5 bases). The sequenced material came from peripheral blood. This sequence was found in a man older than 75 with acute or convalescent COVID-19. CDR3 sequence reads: CASSPGNEQFF. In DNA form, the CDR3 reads TGTGCCAGCAGCCCAGGGAATGAGCAGTTCTTC.